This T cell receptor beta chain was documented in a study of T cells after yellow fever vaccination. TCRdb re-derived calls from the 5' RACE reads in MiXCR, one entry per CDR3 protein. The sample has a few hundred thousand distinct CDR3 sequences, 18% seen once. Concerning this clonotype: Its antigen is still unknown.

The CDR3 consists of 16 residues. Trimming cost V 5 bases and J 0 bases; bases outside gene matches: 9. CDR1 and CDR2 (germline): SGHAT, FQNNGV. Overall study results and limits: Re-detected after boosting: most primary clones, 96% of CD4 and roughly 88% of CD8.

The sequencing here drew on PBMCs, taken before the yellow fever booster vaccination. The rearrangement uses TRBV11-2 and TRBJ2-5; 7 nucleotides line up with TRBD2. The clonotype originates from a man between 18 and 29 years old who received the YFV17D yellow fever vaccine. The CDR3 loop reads CASSPPSGWYQETQYF. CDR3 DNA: TGTGCCAGCAGCCCACCTAGCGGTTGGTACCAAGAGACCCAGTACTTC. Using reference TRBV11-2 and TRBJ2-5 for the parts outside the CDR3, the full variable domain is EAGVAQSPRYKIIEKRQSVAFWCNPISGHATLYWYQQILGQGPKLLIQFQNNGVVDDSQLPKDRFSAERLKGVDSTLKIQPAKLEDSAVYLCASSPPSGWYQETQYFGPGTRLLVL.